One TCR beta chain is described in this entry. V was clipped by 3 bases and J by 4 bases; unmatched bases: 8. The CDR3 is made up of 15 amino acids. The germline V gene encodes CDR1 SNHLY and CDR2 FYNNEI. The sample belongs to a study of cytomegalovirus exposure and HLA in healthy donors. The study ran its PCR with 60 Vbeta and 13 Jbeta primers. Assay used: immunoSEQ multiplex PCR; TCRdb lists only in-frame clones, some missing. Here the sample table reports fewer than 200,000 clones. Sequenced material: PBMCs. The chain employs TRBV2 and TRBJ1-1; 7 bases map to TRBD1. This TCR came from a woman in her sixties or seventies in good health and CMV-seronegative. CDR3 in amino acids: CASSERDRPFTEAFF. The CDR3 DNA is TGTGCCAGCAGTGAGCGGGACAGACCCTTCACTGAAGCTTTCTTT.